Described below is a single T cell receptor (beta chain) sequence and its context. This sample was included in a study of blood T cell repertoires in COVID-19. CDR3 size: 14 residues. CDR1 and CDR2 (germline): SGHNT, YENEEA. V was trimmed by 1 base and J by 9 bases, leaving 13 bases between them. Original processing methods: Amplification of reference gene primers provided the estimated nucleated cell counts. Data came from immunoSEQ multiplex PCR; TCRdb stores just in-frame clones and leaves some out. The DNA was the basis for D and trimming; V, J and clone size are from that table. This sample has 90,000 to 150,000 clones; roughly 76% occur once, and the top ten carry about 10%.

Sequences were obtained from peripheral blood. This chain uses TRBV11-3 with TRBJ2-1; D not resolved. This TCR derives from a human donor in a cohort sampled during active COVID-19. The CDR3 reads CASSLGVGPGEQFF. The CDR3 DNA reads as TGTGCCAGCAGCTTAGGGGTGGGCCCCGGTGAGCAGTTCTTC.